The present T cell receptor (beta chain) was sequenced within a study of shared clonotypes between healthy human individuals. Germline assignment: CDR1 SGHNT and CDR2 YYREEE (reference sequence). The CDR3 has 11 residues. V dropped 3 bases and J dropped 2 bases, with 3 bases sitting between them. As to this clone: The identical CDR3 is also encoded by other nucleotide sequences in the sample.

The authors ran the assay at deep level. The table came from immunoSEQ multiplex PCR; TCRdb's copy has only in-frame clones and leaves some out. Of millions of clones in the sample, roughly 93% were seen once. This sequence joins TRBV5-4 and TRBJ2-7, with no clear D. The origin of this receptor is a man between 18 and 29 years old in good health. Some clones in this sample may be carry-over from other donors' samples. The material sequenced was naive CD4+ T cells from PBMCs. Stated subset: CD45RA+ positively selected. In DNA, the CDR3 is TGTGCCAGCAGCTCCGCCTACGAGCAGTACTTC. It yields the protein CASSSAYEQYF.